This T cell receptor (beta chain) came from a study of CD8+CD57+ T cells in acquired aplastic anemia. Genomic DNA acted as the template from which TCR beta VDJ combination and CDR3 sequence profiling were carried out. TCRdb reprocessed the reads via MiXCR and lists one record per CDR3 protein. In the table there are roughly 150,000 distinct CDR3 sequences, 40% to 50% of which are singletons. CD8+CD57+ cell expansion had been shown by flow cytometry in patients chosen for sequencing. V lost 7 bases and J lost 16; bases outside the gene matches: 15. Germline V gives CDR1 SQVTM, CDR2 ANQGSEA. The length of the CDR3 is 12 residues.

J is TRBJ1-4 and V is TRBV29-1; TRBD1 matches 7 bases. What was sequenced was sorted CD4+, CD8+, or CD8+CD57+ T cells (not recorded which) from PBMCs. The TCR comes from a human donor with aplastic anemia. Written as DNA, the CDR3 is TGCAGCGCGGAGGGGGCAAATGAAAGACCGTTTTTT. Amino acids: CSAEGANERPFF.